Detailed here is one T cell receptor (beta chain). Its antigen remains unidentified. This record belongs to a study of OX40 agonist ivuxolimab in advanced cancers. This CDR3 has 14 amino acids. V lost 6 bases to trimming and J lost 8 bases, with 16 bases between them. Per germline, CDR1 MNHEY and CDR2 SMNVEV (reference sequence). The table came from immunoSEQ multiplex PCR; TCRdb's copy has only in-frame clones and leaves some out. The sample shows under 90,000 clones, about 85% of them seen only once. Findings and limits, study-wide: Expanded clones belonging to CD8+ T cells outnumbered, on average, those of CD4+.

The sequence was collected from an adult with an advanced solid tumor such as melanoma, head and neck, liver or kidney cancer. The chain recombines TRBV27 with TRBJ1-4; a possible D gene is TRBD1 (6 bases). The starting material was CD4+ or CD8+ T cells sorted from blood, obtained in a trial of the OX40 agonist ivuxolimab. CDR3 residues: CASRRPGVGEKLFF. The DNA for the CDR3 is TGTGCCAGCAGGAGACCAGGGGTGGGGGAAAAACTGTTTTTT.